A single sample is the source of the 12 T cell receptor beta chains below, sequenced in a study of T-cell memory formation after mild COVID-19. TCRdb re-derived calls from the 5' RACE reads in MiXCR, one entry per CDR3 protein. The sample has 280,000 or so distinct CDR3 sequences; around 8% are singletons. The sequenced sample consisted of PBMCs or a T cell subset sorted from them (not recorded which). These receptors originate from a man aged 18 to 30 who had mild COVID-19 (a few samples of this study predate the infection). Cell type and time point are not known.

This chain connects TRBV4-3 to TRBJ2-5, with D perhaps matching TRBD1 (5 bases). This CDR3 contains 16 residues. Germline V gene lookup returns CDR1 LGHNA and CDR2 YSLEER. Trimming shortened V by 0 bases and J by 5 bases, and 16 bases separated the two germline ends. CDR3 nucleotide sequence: TGCGCCAGCAGCCAAGATAGGGGATTTTCATTGGAGACCCAGTACTTC. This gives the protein CASSQDRGFSLETQYF.

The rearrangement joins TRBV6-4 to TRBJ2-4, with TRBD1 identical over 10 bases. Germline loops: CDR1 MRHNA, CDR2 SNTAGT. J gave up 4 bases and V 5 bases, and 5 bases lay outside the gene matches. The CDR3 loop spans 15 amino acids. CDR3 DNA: TGTGCCAGCAGTCGACAGGGGGCGACTAAAAACATTCAGTACTTC. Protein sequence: CASSRQGATKNIQYF.

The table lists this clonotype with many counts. The CDR3 DNA follows: TGTGCCAGCAGCCTGGACAGCTTTGGAAATTCACCCCTCCACTTT. Translation gives CASSLDSFGNSPLHF. The J gene is TRBJ1-6, the V gene TRBV5-4, with a weak D call TRBD1 (6 bases). CDR3 length equals 15 residues. V dropped 4 bases and J dropped 7 bases, with 15 bases sitting between them. The germline CDR1 and CDR2 sequences are SGHNT and YYREEE (reference sequence).

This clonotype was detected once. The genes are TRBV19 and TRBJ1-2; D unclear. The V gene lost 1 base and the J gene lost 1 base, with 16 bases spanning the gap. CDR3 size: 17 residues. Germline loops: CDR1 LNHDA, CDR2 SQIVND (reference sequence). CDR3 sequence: CASSIGAAGRLNYGYTF. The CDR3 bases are TGTGCCAGTAGTATAGGCGCGGCAGGTCGCCTTAACTATGGCTACACCTTC. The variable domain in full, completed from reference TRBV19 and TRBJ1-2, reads DGGITQSPKYLFRKEGQNVTLSCEQNLNHDAMYWYRQDPGQGLRLIYYSQIVNDFQKGDIAEGYSVSREKKESFPLTVTSAQKNPTAFYLCASSIGAAGRLNYGYTFGSGTRLTVV.

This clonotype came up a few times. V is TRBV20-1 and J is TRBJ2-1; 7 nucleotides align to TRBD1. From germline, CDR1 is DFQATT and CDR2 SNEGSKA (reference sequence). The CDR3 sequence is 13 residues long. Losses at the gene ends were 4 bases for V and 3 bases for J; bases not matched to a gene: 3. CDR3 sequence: CSATRTGYNEQFF. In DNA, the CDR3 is TGCAGTGCTACTCGGACAGGCTACAATGAGCAGTTCTTC.

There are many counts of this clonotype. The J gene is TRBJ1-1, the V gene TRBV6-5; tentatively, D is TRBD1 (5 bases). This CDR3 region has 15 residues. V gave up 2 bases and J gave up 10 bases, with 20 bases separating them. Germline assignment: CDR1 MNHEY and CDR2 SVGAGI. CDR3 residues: CASSYEAGREGRAFF. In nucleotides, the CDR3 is TGTGCCAGCAGTTACGAAGCAGGGCGTGAGGGGCGAGCTTTCTTT.

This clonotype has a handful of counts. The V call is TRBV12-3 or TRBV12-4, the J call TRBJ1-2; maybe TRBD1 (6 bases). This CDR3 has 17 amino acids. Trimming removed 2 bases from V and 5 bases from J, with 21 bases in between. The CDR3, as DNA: TGTGCCAGCAGTTTAAGGGGAGGTGGGCAGGGGCTATATGGCTACACCTTC. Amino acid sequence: CASSLRGGGQGLYGYTF.

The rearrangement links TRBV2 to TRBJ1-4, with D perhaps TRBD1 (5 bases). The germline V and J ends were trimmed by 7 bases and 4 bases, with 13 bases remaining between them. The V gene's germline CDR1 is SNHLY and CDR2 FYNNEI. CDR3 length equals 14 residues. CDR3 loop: CASTSGPHNEKLFF. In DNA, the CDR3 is TGTGCCAGCACCTCGGGGCCTCATAATGAAAAACTGTTTTTT.

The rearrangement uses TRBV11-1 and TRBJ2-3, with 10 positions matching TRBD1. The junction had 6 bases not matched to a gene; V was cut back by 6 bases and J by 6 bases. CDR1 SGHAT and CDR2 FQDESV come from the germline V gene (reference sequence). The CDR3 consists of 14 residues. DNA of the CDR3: TGTGCCAGCAGGCCGACAGGGGGCTACGATACGCAGTATTTT. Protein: CASRPTGGYDTQYF.

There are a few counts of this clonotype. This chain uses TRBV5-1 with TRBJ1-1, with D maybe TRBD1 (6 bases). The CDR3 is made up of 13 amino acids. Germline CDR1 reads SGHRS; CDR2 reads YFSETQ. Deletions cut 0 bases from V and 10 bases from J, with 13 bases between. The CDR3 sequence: CASSLEARGGAFF. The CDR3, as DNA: TGCGCCAGCAGCTTGGAGGCCAGAGGGGGAGCTTTCTTT.

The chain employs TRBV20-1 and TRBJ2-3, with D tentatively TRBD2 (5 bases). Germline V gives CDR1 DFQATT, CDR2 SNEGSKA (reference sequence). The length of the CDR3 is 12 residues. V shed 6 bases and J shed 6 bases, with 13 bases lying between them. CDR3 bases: TGCAGTGCCGGGATGGTCTTGGATACGCAGTATTTT. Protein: CSAGMVLDTQYF.

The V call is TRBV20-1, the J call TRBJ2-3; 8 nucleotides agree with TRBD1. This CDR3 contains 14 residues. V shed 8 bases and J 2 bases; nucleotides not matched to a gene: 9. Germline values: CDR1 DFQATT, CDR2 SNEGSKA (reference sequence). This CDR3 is CSYIPGQDTDTQYF. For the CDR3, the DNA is TGCAGTTATATTCCGGGACAGGACACAGATACGCAGTATTTT.